Presented here are 20 T cell receptor beta chains from one specimen sequenced in a study of cytomegalovirus exposure and HLA in healthy donors. Both 60 Vbeta primers and 13 Jbeta primers went into the PCR. The data were produced by immunoSEQ multiplex PCR, yet TCRdb's version contains in-frame clones alone and is incomplete. In the table there are roughly 160,000 clones, roughly 84% of which are singletons. The sample was PBMCs. These receptors all stem from a man aged 25 to 45 in good health and CMV-seronegative.

This clone was seen a few times. This chain connects TRBV7-6 to TRBJ2-7, with TRBD1 identical over 8 bases. Germline trimming cut 5 bases from V and 6 bases from J; bases unmatched to any gene: 3. CDR1 is SGHVS, CDR2 FNYEAQ, per germline. This CDR3 has 12 amino acids. CDR3 region: CASSQGAREQYF. The CDR3, as DNA: TGTGCCAGCAGCCAGGGGGCCCGCGAGCAGTACTTC.

The chain employs TRBV29-1 and TRBJ1-3, with 8 bases matching TRBD1. With 6 bases clipped from V and 2 bases from J, the junction kept 12 bases outside the gene matches. From germline, CDR1 is SQVTM and CDR2 ANQGSEA. The CDR3 loop spans 16 amino acids. CDR3 amino acids: CSVAVFAGGAGNTIYF. The CDR3 DNA follows: TGCAGCGTCGCCGTATTTGCAGGGGGCGCTGGAAACACCATATATTTT.

The chain carries TRBV9 and TRBJ1-1; 8 bases line up with TRBD1. Germline V CDR1 and CDR2: SGDLS, YYNGEE. Trimming at V came to 4 bases and at J to 4 bases, leaving 9 bases not matched to a gene. The CDR3 has 15 residues. The CDR3 nucleotides are TGTGCCAGCAGCATCGATCAGGGGGCATTCACTGAAGCTTTCTTT. This encodes CASSIDQGAFTEAFF.

V is TRBV12-5 and J is TRBJ1-4; no clear D gene. Deletions cut 2 bases from V and 5 bases from J, with 3 bases between. Looked up from germline, CDR1 is LGHNT and CDR2 is FRNRAP. The CDR3 spans 12 residues. CDR3 region: CASGLTNEKLFF. CDR3 nucleotide sequence: TGTGCTAGTGGTTTGACAAATGAAAAACTGTTTTTT.

The chain carries TRBV15 and TRBJ2-7; 7 bases are a match to TRBD1. V lost 8 bases, J lost 1 base, and 8 bases stayed unmatched. Germline V gene data show CDR1 as LNHNV and CDR2 as YYDKDF (reference sequence). The CDR3 runs to 14 residues. CDR3 nucleotides: TGTGCCACCGCCGAGGGGGCAATGTCCTACGAGCAGTACTTC. Encoded protein: CATAEGAMSYEQYF.

The rearrangement uses TRBV10-3 and TRBJ2-3; D not resolved. V shed 8 bases and J shed 2 bases, with 11 bases lying between them. The germline CDR1 and CDR2 sequences are ENHRY and SYGVKD. This CDR3 is 13 amino acids long. The CDR3 is CAILAGSTDTQYF. The DNA for the CDR3 is TGTGCCATCCTGGCAGGCTCCACAGATACGCAGTATTTT.

CDR3 loop: CASSYGGQETQYF. The DNA of the CDR3 is TGTGCCAGTAGTTATGGCGGTCAAGAGACCCAGTACTTC. The chain recombines TRBV19 with TRBJ2-5; D gene unclear. CDR3 length: 13 amino acids. Trimming removed 5 bases at V and 2 bases at J, with 9 bases between. Germline V gene sequence: CDR1 LNHDA, CDR2 SQIVND (reference sequence).

The rearrangement joins TRBV5-1 to TRBJ1-2; D might be TRBD1 (5 bases). Deletions cut 1 base from V and 4 bases from J, with 14 bases between. CDR1 SGHRS and CDR2 YFSETQ come from the germline V gene. The CDR3 has 15 residues. CDR3 sequence reads: CASSLWTHQGYGYTF. The CDR3 DNA is TGCGCCAGCAGCTTGTGGACACACCAGGGCTATGGCTACACCTTC.

The chain carries TRBV28 and TRBJ2-1; TRBD1 matches 10 bases. V was clipped by 6 bases and J by 5 bases; unmatched bases: 16. The CDR3 is 18 residues long. In germline, CDR1 is MDHEN, CDR2 SYDVKM. The CDR3 reads CASSHRDRGPSSDNEQFF. CDR3 DNA sequence: TGTGCCAGCAGCCACCGGGACAGGGGACCGTCATCGGACAATGAGCAGTTCTTC.

This clone was detected a few times. CDR3 nucleotide sequence: TGTGCCAGCAGTTTTGTCCGGGAGTGGGGCAATGAGCAGTTCTTC. Protein: CASSFVREWGNEQFF. J is TRBJ2-1 and V is TRBV27; possibly TRBD2 for D (6 bases). Germline CDR1 and CDR2: MNHEY and SMNVEV (reference sequence). The length of the CDR3 is 15 residues. V was clipped by 3 bases and J by 6 bases, with 15 bases between them.

V usage is TRBV10-2 and J usage is TRBJ2-6; 9 positions match TRBD1. CDR3 length: 18 residues. Germline CDR1 reads WSHSY; CDR2 reads SAAADI. With 4 bases clipped from V and 1 base from J, the junction kept 8 bases outside the gene matches. The CDR3 DNA reads TGCGCCAGCAGTGTTACGGGACAGGGCAGTTCTGGGGCCAACGTCCTGACTTTC. Translated, it gives CASSVTGQGSSGANVLTF.

The chain carries TRBV23-1 and TRBJ1-1; D not resolved. Being an ORF, TRBV23-1 has a function that is uncertain. Deletions cut 4 bases from V and 7 bases from J, with 10 bases between. CDR3 length: 12 residues. DNA of the CDR3: TGCGCCAGCAGTCGCGAAATCGGTGAAGCTTTCTTT. It codes for CASSREIGEAFF.

The gene calls are TRBV10-1 and TRBJ1-4, with TRBD1 matching 11 bases. Trimming at V came to 5 bases and at J to 5 bases, leaving 19 bases not matched to a gene. This CDR3 region has 20 residues. The germline V gene has CDR1 WNHNN and CDR2 SYGVQD (reference sequence). CDR3 nucleotide sequence: TGCGCCAGCAGTCCTAGGGACAGGGGGTATTTTCCTCTTGAAAATGAAAAACTGTTTTTT. This sequence encodes CASSPRDRGYFPLENEKLFF.

The V gene is TRBV30, the J gene TRBJ2-3; 10 nucleotides match TRBD2. The J segment lost 6 bases and the V segment lost 2 bases, leaving 8 bases of the junction unmatched. From germline, CDR1 is GTSNPN and CDR2 SVGIG (reference sequence). The CDR3 consists of 15 residues. Here the CDR3 DNA reads TGTGCCTGGAGTAAGGAGCGGGGGGGCTGGGATACGCAGTATTTT. The encoded protein is CAWSKERGGWDTQYF.

The rearrangement links TRBV27 to TRBJ2-7; D is undetermined. Germline V CDR1 and CDR2: MNHEY, SMNVEV (reference sequence). The ends were cut back, 10 bases at V and 1 base at J, with 11 bases in the middle. The CDR3 runs to 12 residues. In DNA form, the CDR3 reads TGTGCCACCACGTCCAGTTCCTACGAGCAGTACTTC. Translating it yields CATTSSSYEQYF.

The rearrangement uses TRBV5-4 and TRBJ2-7; 7 nucleotides line up with TRBD2. Per the germline V gene, CDR1 is SGHNT and CDR2 is YYREEE (reference sequence). The CDR3 totals 15 residues. V lost 4 bases and J lost 6; bases outside the gene matches: 13. DNA for the CDR3: TGTGCCAGCAGCCCCCCCGGGGGAGGGCACAGCGAGCAGTACTTC. Translated, it gives CASSPPGGGHSEQYF.

The chain carries TRBV6-6 and TRBJ1-2; 7 bases agree with TRBD1. CDR3 length: 15 amino acids. The germline gives CDR1 MNHNY, CDR2 SVGAGI (reference sequence). J gave up 8 bases and V 4 bases, and 13 bases lay outside the gene matches. The CDR3 reads CASSSTPGTAQGYTF. The DNA for the CDR3 is TGTGCCAGCAGTTCCACTCCCGGGACAGCTCAAGGCTACACCTTC.

This clone is a singleton in its sample. The rearrangement uses TRBV7-6 and TRBJ2-1; 7 nucleotides line up with TRBD1. Trimming at V came to 4 bases and at J to 4 bases, leaving 10 bases not matched to a gene. Germline-derived CDR1 and CDR2 are SGHVS and FNYEAQ. This CDR3 contains 16 residues. CDR3 region: CASSSKWGTVYNEQFF. CDR3 in DNA: TGTGCCAGCAGCTCGAAGTGGGGGACAGTATACAATGAGCAGTTCTTC. The whole variable domain, remainder taken from reference TRBV7-6 and TRBJ2-1, is GAGVSQSPRYKVTKRGQDVALRCDPISGHVSLYWYRQALGQGPEFLTYFNYEAQQDKSGLPNDRFSAERPEGSISTLTIQRTEQRDSAMYRCASSSKWGTVYNEQFFGPGTRLTVL.

This chain uses TRBV10-3 with TRBJ2-5; 10 bases are shared with TRBD1. The V segment lost 3 bases and the J segment 3 bases; nucleotides outside the gene matches: 10. The CDR3 totals 17 residues. CDR1 and CDR2 from the germline V gene are ENHRY and SYGVKD. The CDR3 reads CAISDPRQGAQEETQYF. The CDR3 coding sequence is TGTGCCATCAGTGACCCACGACAGGGGGCGCAAGAAGAGACCCAGTACTTC.

The V gene is TRBV10-3, the J gene TRBJ2-4; the match to TRBD1 covers 10 bases. The V gene end was trimmed by 10 bases and the J gene end by 7 bases; junction bases not matched to a gene: 4. This CDR3 comprises 12 residues. The V gene's germline CDR1 is ENHRY and CDR2 SYGVKD. The CDR3 DNA follows: TGTGCCACCCGACAGGGGGCCAACATTCAGTACTTC. Amino acids: CATRQGANIQYF.